The next 24 T cell receptor beta chains were all read from a single sample in a study of shared clonotypes between healthy human individuals. Clones were sequenced by immunoSEQ multiplex PCR, and TCRdb holds only the in-frame ones, with some missing. The sample includes under 600,000 clones, more than 95% of them seen just once. The sample comprised naive CD4+ T cells sorted from blood. Indicated subset: CD45RA+ positively selected. These receptors originate from a woman aged 25 to 39 in good health.

The CDR3 reads CASSPGFADSHTDTQYF. The CDR3 nucleotides read TGTGCCAGCAGCCCCGGGTTTGCGGATAGTCACACAGATACGCAGTATTTT. The chain combines TRBV13 with TRBJ2-3; D not certain. Germline loops: CDR1 PRHDT, CDR2 FYEKMQ (reference sequence). The CDR3 runs 17 residues. V gave up 5 bases and J gave up 2 bases, with 20 bases separating them.

The chain uses TRBV19 and TRBJ2-7; possibly TRBD2 for D (6 bases). V dropped 6 bases and J dropped 7 bases, with 22 bases sitting between them. This CDR3 contains 15 residues. The germline gives CDR1 LNHDA, CDR2 SQIVND (reference sequence). The chain's CDR3 is CASSPQAGPPGEQYF. CDR3 sequence (DNA): TGTGCCAGTAGCCCCCAAGCGGGCCCCCCGGGAGAGCAGTACTTC. Drawing the rest from reference TRBV19 and TRBJ2-7, the complete variable domain is DGGITQSPKYLFRKEGQNVTLSCEQNLNHDAMYWYRQDPGQGLRLIYYSQIVNDFQKGDIAEGYSVSREKKESFPLTVTSAQKNPTAFYLCASSPQAGPPGEQYFGPGTRLTVT.

The chain joins TRBV2 to TRBJ2-7; 9 bases agree with TRBD1. Looked up from germline, CDR1 is SNHLY and CDR2 is FYNNEI. V dropped 10 bases and J dropped 5; count of bases not matched to a gene: 9. CDR3 length: 13 amino acids. This CDR3 is CAIGTGYNHEQYF. The CDR3 nucleotides are TGTGCCATAGGGACAGGGTATAATCACGAGCAGTACTTC.

J is TRBJ2-2 and V is TRBV11-2; D ambiguous. Germline V CDR1 and CDR2: SGHAT, FQNNGV. The ends were cut back, 1 base at V and 1 base at J, with 4 bases in the middle. This CDR3 has 14 amino acids. The CDR3 DNA reads as TGTGCCAGCAGCTTAGGGAAGAACACCGGGGAGCTGTTTTTT. Translating gives CASSLGKNTGELFF.

The J gene is TRBJ2-2, the V gene TRBV7-3; 9 bases line up with TRBD2. The CDR3 spans 16 residues. Germline CDR1 is SGHTA and CDR2 is FQGTGA. The J segment lost 5 bases and the V segment lost 1 base, leaving 5 bases of the junction unmatched. In nucleotides, the CDR3 is TGTGCCAGCAGCTTAAATGCGGGAGGGCAGACCGGGGAGCTGTTTTTT. As protein: CASSLNAGGQTGELFF.

V gene TRBV5-1 combines with J gene TRBJ2-1; 8 bases map to TRBD2. The CDR3 loop spans 13 amino acids. Germline trimming cut 5 bases from V and 7 bases from J; bases unmatched to any gene: 5. Per the germline V gene, CDR1 is SGHRS and CDR2 is YFSETQ. CDR3 in amino acids: CASRSGSVNEQFF. The CDR3, as DNA: TGCGCCAGCAGGAGCGGGAGTGTAAATGAGCAGTTCTTC.

The chain employs TRBV27 and TRBJ1-1; a possible D gene is TRBD1 (5 bases). V lost 5 bases and J 0 bases, leaving 13 bases between the germline ends. CDR1 is MNHEY, CDR2 SMNVEV, per germline (reference sequence). This CDR3 spans 15 amino acids. CDR3 sequence reads: CASSPIGTMNTEAFF. Here the CDR3 DNA reads TGTGCCAGCAGTCCAATAGGGACCATGAACACTGAAGCTTTCTTT.

This clone showed up just once. The rearrangement links TRBV6-6 to TRBJ2-1, with 7 bases fitting TRBD1. Unmatched junction bases numbered 11, after V lost 7 bases and J lost 5 bases. CDR1 MNHNY and CDR2 SVGAGI come from the germline V gene (reference sequence). This CDR3 spans 15 amino acids. In DNA form, the CDR3 reads TGTGCCAGCAAGGATCCAGGACAGGCTGACAATGAGCAGTTCTTC. Translating it yields CASKDPGQADNEQFF.

The rearrangement uses TRBV30 and TRBJ1-2; 9 nucleotides line up with TRBD1. Germline trimming cut 2 bases from V and 7 bases from J; bases unmatched to any gene: 8. The CDR3 runs to 14 residues. Germline CDR1 GTSNPN, CDR2 SVGIG (reference sequence). CDR3 sequence reads: CAWSIRDREPGYTF. DNA for the CDR3: TGTGCCTGGAGTATCCGGGACAGGGAGCCTGGCTACACCTTC.

The chain links TRBV6-5 to TRBJ2-1; D might be TRBD1 (5 bases). In germline, CDR1 is MNHEY, CDR2 SVGAGI. This CDR3 has 13 amino acids. The V end was cut by 4 bases, the J end by 8 bases, with 12 bases between. CDR3 protein: CASSSRVKHEQFF. DNA for the CDR3: TGTGCCAGCAGTTCCAGGGTTAAGCATGAGCAGTTCTTC.

The chain employs TRBV9 and TRBJ2-7, with 7 bases that match TRBD2. In germline, CDR1 is SGDLS, CDR2 YYNGEE. CDR3 length equals 16 residues. V lost 0 bases, J lost 3 bases, and 9 bases stayed unmatched. This CDR3 reads CASSVGFTSGNYEQYF. Here the CDR3 DNA reads TGTGCCAGCAGCGTAGGTTTCACCAGCGGGAACTACGAGCAGTACTTC.

The chain couples TRBV4-1 to TRBJ1-1, with a possible D match to TRBD1 (5 bases). There are 15 residues in the CDR3. Germline assignment: CDR1 MGHRA and CDR2 YSYEKL. V lost 0 bases to trimming and J lost 6 bases, with 14 bases between them. This CDR3 reads CASSQDRGGRAEAFF. CDR3 nucleotide sequence: TGCGCCAGCAGCCAAGATCGCGGGGGTAGGGCTGAAGCTTTCTTT.

The V call is TRBV29-1, the J call TRBJ2-1; D remains ambiguous. Germline V CDR1 and CDR2: SQVTM, ANQGSEA. Trimming stripped 3 bases from V and 1 base from J, with 10 bases between. This CDR3 has 14 residues. CDR3 sequence (DNA): TGCAGCGTTGAGCGCGGCCCTTCCTACAATGAGCAGTTCTTC. Its translation: CSVERGPSYNEQFF.

This chain joins TRBV10-3 and TRBJ1-2; TRBD1 is a possible D gene (6 bases). V lost 3 bases and J lost 3, with 11 bases in between. Germline V gives CDR1 ENHRY, CDR2 SYGVKD. This CDR3 is 14 amino acids long. The CDR3, as DNA: TGTGCCATCAGTGACAGGGACAACTACTATGGCTACACCTTC. It codes for CAISDRDNYYGYTF.

V and J are TRBV2 and TRBJ1-2; D possibly corresponds to TRBD1 (5 bases). Per germline, CDR1 SNHLY and CDR2 FYNNEI. There are 11 residues in the CDR3. The ends were cut back, 9 bases at V and 8 bases at J, with 13 bases in the middle. The CDR3 sequence: CARNTGSGYTF. CDR3 sequence (DNA): TGTGCCAGAAATACAGGAAGCGGCTACACCTTC. Variable domain in full (rest from reference TRBV2 and TRBJ1-2): EPEVTQTPSHQVTQMGQEVILRCVPISNHLYFYWYRQILGQKVEFLVSFYNNEISEKSEIFDDQFSVERPDGSNFTLKIRSTKLEDSAMYFCARNTGSGYTFGSGTRLTVV.

This chain uses TRBV7-8 with TRBJ2-7; TRBD2 aligns across 8 bases. Germline CDR1 reads SGHVS; CDR2 reads FQNEAQ. V was clipped by 0 bases and J by 7 bases; unmatched bases: 11. This CDR3 is 16 amino acids long. CDR3 loop: CASSLADGSGSGEQYF. The DNA of the CDR3 is TGTGCCAGCAGCTTAGCGGATGGGAGCGGGAGTGGGGAGCAGTACTTC.

This chain connects TRBV7-2 to TRBJ2-1; 11 nucleotides match TRBD2. This CDR3 has 15 amino acids. Losses at the gene ends were 5 bases for V and 3 bases for J; bases not matched to a gene: 3. CDR1 is SGHTA, CDR2 FQGNSA, per germline. This CDR3 is CASSPGLAVYNEQFF. As DNA, the CDR3 is TGTGCCAGCAGCCCGGGACTAGCGGTCTACAATGAGCAGTTCTTC.

The chain has TRBV10-3 and TRBJ2-1; 7 bases agree with TRBD2. This CDR3 has 16 residues. V lost 0 bases to trimming and J lost 4 bases; unmatched junction nucleotides: 6. Germline V gene data show CDR1 as ENHRY and CDR2 as SYGVKD. The CDR3 DNA is TGTGCCATCAGTGAGTCAGCTCTAGCGGTATACAATGAGCAGTTCTTC. Its translation is CAISESALAVYNEQFF.

The chain links TRBV30 to TRBJ2-7; TRBD2 aligns across 9 bases. Trimming took 2 bases from V and 2 from J; bases not matched to a gene: 4. The CDR3 covers 14 residues. Germline CDR1 and CDR2: GTSNPN and SVGIG (reference sequence). The CDR3 here is CAWSRLAGPYEQYF. The CDR3, as DNA: TGTGCCTGGAGTCGTCTAGCGGGGCCCTACGAGCAGTACTTC.

The rearrangement links TRBV7-3 to TRBJ2-3; no clear D gene. CDR1 is SGHTA and CDR2 is FQGTGA in the germline V gene. This CDR3 spans 13 amino acids. Trimming removed 3 bases at V and 1 base at J, with 5 bases between. CDR3 protein: CASSFYGTDTQYF. CDR3 DNA sequence: TGTGCCAGCAGCTTCTATGGCACAGATACGCAGTATTTT. The full variable domain, rest sourced from reference TRBV7-3 and TRBJ2-3, is GAGVSQTPSNKVTEKGKYVELRCDPISGHTALYWYRQSLGQGPEFLIYFQGTGAADDSGLPNDRFFAVRPEGSVSTLKIQRTERGDSAVYLCASSFYGTDTQYFGPGTRLTVL.

This chain links TRBV7-8 with TRBJ2-7; D may match TRBD1 or TRBD2 (6 bases each). V dropped 0 bases and J dropped 6 bases, with 18 bases sitting between them. Germline lookup yields CDR1 SGHVS and CDR2 FQNEAQ. The CDR3 has 16 residues. CDR3 loop: CASSLAEGGQGREQYF. The CDR3 DNA reads as TGTGCCAGCAGCTTAGCCGAGGGGGGTCAAGGGCGCGAGCAGTACTTC. Looking up the rest from reference TRBV7-8 and TRBJ2-7 gives the full variable domain: GAGVSQSPRYKVAKRGQDVALRCDPISGHVSLFWYQQALGQGPEFLTYFQNEAQLDKSGLPSDRFFAERPEGSVSTLKIQRTQQEDSAVYLCASSLAEGGQGREQYFGPGTRLTVT.

The V call is TRBV5-1, the J call TRBJ2-7; 7 nucleotides match TRBD1. This CDR3 comprises 14 residues. J was trimmed by 1 base and V by 3 bases; bases with no gene match: 4. Germline CDR1 reads SGHRS; CDR2 reads YFSETQ. The CDR3 bases are TGCGCCAGCAGCTCGCTGACAGGGTCCTACGAGCAGTACTTC. It codes for CASSSLTGSYEQYF.

This clone was detected only once. J is TRBJ1-5 and V is TRBV28; the D is unclear. This CDR3 region has 15 residues. Germline assignment: CDR1 MDHEN and CDR2 SYDVKM. Trimming pared 2 bases from V and 2 bases from J, leaving 10 bases between. CDR3 bases: TGTGCCAGCAGTTTAGGCCAGGAAGGCAATCAGCCCCAGCATTTT. This translates into CASSLGQEGNQPQHF.

The chain uses TRBV5-1 and TRBJ2-1; D is perhaps TRBD1 or TRBD2 (5 bases each). From germline, CDR1 is SGHRS and CDR2 YFSETQ. The germline V and J ends were trimmed by 2 bases and 2 bases, with 11 bases remaining between them. CDR3 length: 15 residues. CDR3 region: CASSFLGTPYNEQFF. The DNA for the CDR3 is TGCGCCAGCAGCTTCCTCGGGACCCCCTACAATGAGCAGTTCTTC.